These 25 T cell receptor beta chains were sequenced from one sample in a study of CD8+CD57+ T cells in acquired aplastic anemia. Genomic DNA served as template for TCR beta VDJ and CDR3 profiling. TCRdb used MiXCR to reprocess the reads, holding one entry per CDR3 protein. In the table there are approximately 220,000 distinct CDR3 sequences, 45% to 50% of which are singletons. Flow cytometry had shown expanded CD8+CD57+ cells in the patients chosen for sequencing. Sequencing was carried out using sorted CD4+, CD8+, or CD8+CD57+ T cells (not recorded which) from PBMCs. The receptors derive from a human donor with aplastic anemia.

The chain uses TRBV11-3 and TRBJ2-3, with D possibly matching TRBD1 (5 bases). The length of the CDR3 is 17 residues. Germline V gene lookup returns CDR1 SGHNT and CDR2 YENEEA. Trimming pared 0 bases from V and 4 bases from J, leaving 17 bases between. The CDR3 sequence is CASSLDRQGEVPDTQYF. Written as DNA, the CDR3 is TGTGCCAGCAGCTTAGATCGCCAGGGCGAAGTCCCAGATACGCAGTATTTT.

This clonotype has more than one count but fewer than ten. The rearrangement joins TRBV27 to TRBJ1-5; a possible D gene is TRBD1 (6 bases). The length of the CDR3 is 16 residues. The germline CDR1 and CDR2 sequences are MNHEY and SMNVEV (reference sequence). V lost 5 bases and J lost 0, with 14 bases in between. The CDR3 DNA sequence: TGTGCCAGCAGTCCGCTACCAGGGGCTAGCAATCAGCCCCAGCATTTT. This sequence encodes CASSPLPGASNQPQHF.

A few counts support this clonotype. The chain uses TRBV20-1 and TRBJ2-2; D uncertain. The germline V gene has CDR1 DFQATT and CDR2 SNEGSKA (reference sequence). The CDR3 length is 13 residues. V gave up 6 bases and J gave up 4 bases, with 12 bases separating them. CDR3 amino acids: CSAQGSGTGELFF. In nucleotides, the CDR3 is TGCAGTGCCCAAGGTTCTGGCACCGGGGAGCTGTTTTTT.

This clonotype has a count of ten or more. V usage is TRBV25-1 and J usage is TRBJ2-5; 10 nucleotides line up with TRBD1. The CDR3 is 14 residues long. The germline CDR1 and CDR2 sequences are MGHDK and SYGVNS. V shed 7 bases, J shed 4 bases, and the junction held 6 bases outside the gene matches. CDR3 nucleotide sequence: TGTGCCAGCACCGACAGGGGGCGCGGAGAGACCCAGTACTTC. Translation: CASTDRGRGETQYF.

The chain employs TRBV7-8 and TRBJ1-4, with no clear D. Germline CDR1 reads SGHVS; CDR2 reads FQNEAQ. The CDR3 length is 12 residues. V was shortened by 7 bases and J by 7 bases, with 10 bases between the two germline ends. The CDR3 loop reads CASTVHSEKLFF. CDR3 in DNA: TGTGCCAGCACCGTTCATAGTGAAAAACTGTTTTTT.

This clonotype was seen more than once but under ten times. V is TRBV2 and J is TRBJ2-3; the match to TRBD1 covers 12 bases. The V gene's germline CDR1 is SNHLY and CDR2 FYNNEI. This CDR3 spans 15 amino acids. Trimming at V came to 3 bases and at J to 4 bases, leaving 2 bases not matched to a gene. This CDR3 reads CASSDGTGGADTQYF. CDR3 in DNA: TGTGCCAGCAGTGACGGGACAGGGGGCGCAGATACGCAGTATTTT.

This rearrangement joins TRBV20-1 to TRBJ2-4; D unclear. Deletions cut 1 base from V and 0 bases from J, with 1 base between. Germline V gene sequence: CDR1 DFQATT, CDR2 SNEGSKA (reference sequence). CDR3 length equals 12 residues. CDR3 sequence reads: CSARVAKNIQYF. The DNA of the CDR3 is TGCAGTGCTAGAGTAGCCAAAAACATTCAGTACTTC.

The chain employs TRBV20-1 and TRBJ1-2, with D tentatively TRBD1 (6 bases). The CDR3 consists of 14 residues. Trimming left V 7 bases short and J 6 bases short, with 21 bases between. From germline, CDR1 is DFQATT and CDR2 SNEGSKA (reference sequence). Here the CDR3 DNA reads TGCAGTGTTAGGACAGCCAGGGGAGGAAATGGCTACACCTTC. Protein sequence: CSVRTARGGNGYTF.

About this clonotype: The junction departs from germline at one end; a sequencing error may be responsible. The chain couples TRBV27 to TRBJ2-2; D perhaps matches TRBD2 (5 bases). The CDR3 sequence is 14 residues long. Germline V gene lookup returns CDR1 MNHEY and CDR2 SMNVEV (reference sequence). The CDR3 here is CASSLPPPTGEPFF. CDR3 bases: TGTGCCAGCAGTTTGCCCCCGCCAACCGGGGAGCCGTTTTTT.

This clonotype was seen repeatedly, ten times or more. The gene calls are TRBV7-8 and TRBJ2-5, with TRBD2 as a possible D gene (5 bases). V was trimmed by 6 bases and J by 5 bases, leaving 16 bases between them. The germline V gene has CDR1 SGHVS and CDR2 FQNEAQ. The CDR3 has 14 amino acids. CDR3 DNA sequence: TGTGCCAGCAGGCCCACTAGAGCCGGCGAGACCCAGTACTTC. It codes for CASRPTRAGETQYF.

This clonotype has only a few counts. The rearrangement uses TRBV28 and TRBJ2-3; maybe TRBD1 (5 bases). Trimming pared 4 bases from V and 1 base from J, leaving 9 bases between. Germline CDR1 is MDHEN and CDR2 is SYDVKM. The length of the CDR3 is 14 residues. CDR3 sequence (DNA): TGTGCCAGCAGTTATCCAGGGCGCACAGATACGCAGTATTTT. This gives the protein CASSYPGRTDTQYF. Supplemented by reference TRBV28 and TRBJ2-3, the full variable domain reads DVKVTQSSRYLVKRTGEKVFLECVQDMDHENMFWYRQDPGLGLRLIYFSYDVKMKEKGDIPEGYSVSREKKERFSLILESASTNQTSMYLCASSYPGRTDTQYFGPGTRLTVL.

This clonotype was seen many times. The J gene is TRBJ1-2, the V gene TRBV4-3, with D unresolved. With 0 bases removed from V and 4 bases from J, the gap between germline ends came to 9 bases. Looked up from germline, CDR1 is LGHNA and CDR2 is YSLEER. CDR3 length equals 14 residues. The CDR3 loop reads CASSQDRGTYGYTF. In DNA, the CDR3 is TGCGCCAGCAGCCAAGATCGGGGAACCTATGGCTACACCTTC.

The chain carries TRBV10-1 and TRBJ1-5, with D possibly matching TRBD1 (5 bases). V was trimmed by 5 bases and J by 2 bases, leaving 16 bases between them. Germline CDR1 and CDR2: WNHNN and SYGVQD (reference sequence). The CDR3 consists of 16 residues. CDR3 nucleotide sequence: TGCGCCAGCAGTTCACAGGACACGGATGGCAATCAGCCCCAGCATTTT. It encodes CASSSQDTDGNQPQHF.

This clonotype has at least ten counts. The chain employs TRBV19 and TRBJ2-1; no clear D gene. This CDR3 has 17 amino acids. Looked up from germline, CDR1 is LNHDA and CDR2 is SQIVND (reference sequence). V was shortened by 3 bases and J by 5 bases, with 20 bases between the two germline ends. The CDR3 DNA reads TGTGCCAGTAGTATCTTTCGGGTGGAGTCTCCGGACAATGAGCAGTTCTTC. Amino acid sequence: CASSIFRVESPDNEQFF.

This clonotype was seen a few times. A clone one base away is much larger, so this may be a read error. The chain joins TRBV9 to TRBJ2-5, with D tentatively TRBD1 or TRBD2 (6 bases each). The assigned J gene may be wrong: the sequence end matches TRBJ2-7 better. CDR1 SGDLS and CDR2 YYNGEE come from the germline V gene. This CDR3 has 15 residues. In nucleotides, the CDR3 is TGTGCCAGCAGCGTAGGGGGGGCGAATCACTACGAGCAGTACTTC. Encoded protein: CASSVGGANHYEQYF.

This clonotype was seen once. The rearrangement uses TRBV7-2 and TRBJ1-4, with 9 bases identical to TRBD1. The ends lost 5 bases at V and 7 bases at J; junction bases unmatched: 17. Germline lookup yields CDR1 SGHTA and CDR2 FQGNSA. The CDR3 length is 18 residues. The CDR3 is CASSQGGTGKAPREKLFF. The CDR3 bases are TGTGCCAGCAGCCAAGGGGGGACAGGGAAGGCACCCCGTGAAAAACTGTTTTTT.

V usage is TRBV2 and J usage is TRBJ1-1; tentatively, D is TRBD1 (5 bases). V shed 10 bases and J shed 4 bases, with 22 bases lying between them. The CDR3 extends over 15 amino acids. The germline gives CDR1 SNHLY, CDR2 FYNNEI. Here the CDR3 reads CATLPLLSGGTEAFF. The CDR3 bases are TGTGCCACTCTTCCCCTCTTATCTGGGGGCACTGAAGCTTTCTTT. Complete variable domain (other parts from reference TRBV2 and TRBJ1-1): EPEVTQTPSHQVTQMGQEVILRCVPISNHLYFYWYRQILGQKVEFLVSFYNNEISEKSEIFDDQFSVERPDGSNFTLKIRSTKLEDSAMYFCATLPLLSGGTEAFFGQGTRLTVV.

This clonotype was detected many times. The chain recombines TRBV7-3 with TRBJ1-3; 10 nucleotides line up with TRBD1. The CDR3 has 16 residues. Germline V gene sequence: CDR1 SGHTA, CDR2 FQGTGA. V dropped 4 bases and J dropped 0; count of bases not matched to a gene: 3. CDR3 sequence (DNA): TGTGCCAGCAGCTCGGGGACAGGGGCCTCTGGAAACACCATATATTTT. Amino acids: CASSSGTGASGNTIYF.

This clonotype was detected only once. V and J are TRBV7-2 and TRBJ1-2, with D possibly matching TRBD1 (5 bases). This CDR3 is built from 14 residues. The V and J ends lost 5 bases and 6 bases respectively, with 16 bases between them. In germline, CDR1 is SGHTA, CDR2 FQGNSA. CDR3 in amino acids: CASSLRDLGDGYTF. CDR3 nucleotide sequence: TGTGCCAGCAGCCTTCGGGACTTGGGGGATGGCTACACCTTC.

The rearrangement links TRBV7-9 to TRBJ2-7; 10 bases line up with TRBD1. Germline V gene sequence: CDR1 SEHNR, CDR2 FQNEAQ (reference sequence). Unmatched junction bases numbered 4, after V lost 5 bases and J lost 6 bases. The CDR3 length is 13 residues. Here the CDR3 DNA reads TGTGCCAGCAGCCAGACAGGGGGCCGCGAGCAGTACTTC. It encodes CASSQTGGREQYF.

The chain is built from TRBV9 and TRBJ1-2, with D possibly matching TRBD1 (5 bases). The CDR3 runs 16 residues. The V gene's germline CDR1 is SGDLS and CDR2 YYNGEE. V lost 2 bases and J lost 4, with 18 bases in between. The CDR3: CASSVLPGRDPYGYTF. The CDR3 nucleotides read TGTGCCAGCAGCGTGCTACCGGGACGGGATCCCTATGGCTACACCTTC.

This clonotype was detected only a few times. This rearrangement joins TRBV28 to TRBJ1-6; TRBD1 aligns across 8 bases. Per germline, CDR1 MDHEN and CDR2 SYDVKM. This CDR3 comprises 17 residues. The trim removed 3 bases at V and 7 bases at J, leaving 11 bases unmatched. The CDR3 DNA is TGTGCCAGCAGTTTTGGACAGGGTCTGACCCGGAATTCACCCCTCCACTTT. This encodes CASSFGQGLTRNSPLHF.

There are many counts of this clonotype. V usage is TRBV4-1 and J usage is TRBJ1-5; D call uncertain. The ends were cut back, 1 base at V and 6 bases at J, with 10 bases in the middle. Germline CDR1 and CDR2: MGHRA and YSYEKL. The CDR3 has 14 amino acids. Written as DNA, the CDR3 is TGCGCCAGCAGCCAAGGACCAATAGGTCAGCCCCAGCATTTT. Its translation: CASSQGPIGQPQHF.

As regards this clonotype: A junction boundary mismatches the germline segment, possibly from a read error. The genes are TRBV15 and TRBJ2-5, with D possibly matching TRBD1 (6 bases). CDR3 length: 16 amino acids. Germline CDR1 reads LNHNV; CDR2 reads YYDKDF (reference sequence). The CDR3 nucleotides are TGTGCCACCAGCTTCCCGGGACATAGGTACCAAGAGACCCAGTGCTTC. This encodes CATSFPGHRYQETQCF. The whole variable domain, filled in from reference TRBV15 and TRBJ2-5, reads DAMVIQNPRYQVTQFGKPVTLSCSQTLNHNVMYWYQQKSSQAPKLLFHYYDKDFNNEADTPDNFQSRRPNTSFCFLDIRSPGLGDTAMYLCATSFPGHRYQETQCFGPGTRLLVL.

This clonotype was recorded at least ten times. The chain carries TRBV7-3 and TRBJ2-7; D possibly uses TRBD1 or TRBD2 (5 bases each). The CDR3 covers 15 residues. Per the germline V gene, CDR1 is SGHTA and CDR2 is FQGTGA. Trimming removed 1 base from V and 5 bases from J, with 15 bases in between. The CDR3 nucleotides read TGTGCCAGCAGCTTAAATCCCCGGGGCATGGACGAGCAGTACTTC. This encodes CASSLNPRGMDEQYF.